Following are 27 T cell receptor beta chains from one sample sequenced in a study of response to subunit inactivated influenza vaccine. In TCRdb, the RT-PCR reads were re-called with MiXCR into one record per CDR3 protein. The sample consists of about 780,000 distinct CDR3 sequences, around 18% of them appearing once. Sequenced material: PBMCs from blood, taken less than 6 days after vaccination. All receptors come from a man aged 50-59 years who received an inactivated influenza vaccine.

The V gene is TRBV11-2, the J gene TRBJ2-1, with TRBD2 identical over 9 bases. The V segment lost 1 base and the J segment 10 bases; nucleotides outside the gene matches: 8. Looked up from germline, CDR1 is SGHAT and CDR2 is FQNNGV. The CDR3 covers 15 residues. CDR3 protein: CASSLAPDSGREQFF. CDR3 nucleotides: TGTGCCAGCAGCTTAGCCCCCGATAGCGGGAGAGAGCAGTTCTTC.

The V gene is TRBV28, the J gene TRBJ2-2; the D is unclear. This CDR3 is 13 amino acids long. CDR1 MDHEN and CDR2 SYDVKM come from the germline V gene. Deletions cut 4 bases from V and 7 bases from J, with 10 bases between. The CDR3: CASSSPAYGELFF. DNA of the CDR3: TGTGCCAGCAGTTCCCCCGCCTACGGGGAGCTGTTTTTT.

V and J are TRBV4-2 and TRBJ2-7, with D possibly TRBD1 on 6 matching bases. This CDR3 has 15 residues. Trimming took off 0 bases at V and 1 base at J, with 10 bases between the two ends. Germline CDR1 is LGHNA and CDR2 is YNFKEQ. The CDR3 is CASSQDRDTSYEQYF. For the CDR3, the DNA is TGTGCCAGCAGCCAAGACCGGGACACATCCTACGAGCAGTACTTC.

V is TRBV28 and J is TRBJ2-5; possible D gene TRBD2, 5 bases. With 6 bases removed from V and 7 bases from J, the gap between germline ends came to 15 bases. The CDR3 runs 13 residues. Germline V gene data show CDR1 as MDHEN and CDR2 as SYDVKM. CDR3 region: CASSLTSVGTQYF. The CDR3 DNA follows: TGTGCCAGCAGCCTTACTAGTGTGGGGACCCAGTACTTC.

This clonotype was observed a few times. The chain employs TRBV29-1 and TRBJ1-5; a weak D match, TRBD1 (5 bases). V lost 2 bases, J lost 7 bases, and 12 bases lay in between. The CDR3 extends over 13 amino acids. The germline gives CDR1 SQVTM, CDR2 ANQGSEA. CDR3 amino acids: CSVESGIGQPQHF. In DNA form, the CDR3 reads TGCAGCGTTGAATCAGGGATAGGCCAGCCCCAGCATTTT.

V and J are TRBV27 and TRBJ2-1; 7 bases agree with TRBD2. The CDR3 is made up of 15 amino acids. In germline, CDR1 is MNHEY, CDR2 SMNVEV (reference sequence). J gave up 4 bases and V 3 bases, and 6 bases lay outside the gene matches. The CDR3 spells CASSLVLAVYNEQFF. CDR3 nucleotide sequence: TGTGCCAGCAGTTTGGTCCTAGCGGTGTACAATGAGCAGTTCTTC.

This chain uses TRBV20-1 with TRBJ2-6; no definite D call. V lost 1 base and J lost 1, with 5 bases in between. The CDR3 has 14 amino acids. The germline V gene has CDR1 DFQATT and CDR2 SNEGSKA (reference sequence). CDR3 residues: CSARVGSGANVLTF. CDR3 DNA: TGCAGTGCTAGAGTCGGATCTGGGGCCAACGTCCTGACTTTC.

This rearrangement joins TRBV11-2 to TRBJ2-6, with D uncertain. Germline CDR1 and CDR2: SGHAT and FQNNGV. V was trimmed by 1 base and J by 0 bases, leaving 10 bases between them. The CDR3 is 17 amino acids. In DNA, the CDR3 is TGTGCCAGCAGCTTAGTCCCCAGGCACTCTGGGGCCAACGTCCTGACTTTC. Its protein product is CASSLVPRHSGANVLTF. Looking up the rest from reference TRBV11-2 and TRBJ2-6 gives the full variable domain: EAGVAQSPRYKIIEKRQSVAFWCNPISGHATLYWYQQILGQGPKLLIQFQNNGVVDDSQLPKDRFSAERLKGVDSTLKIQPAKLEDSAVYLCASSLVPRHSGANVLTFGAGSRLTVL.

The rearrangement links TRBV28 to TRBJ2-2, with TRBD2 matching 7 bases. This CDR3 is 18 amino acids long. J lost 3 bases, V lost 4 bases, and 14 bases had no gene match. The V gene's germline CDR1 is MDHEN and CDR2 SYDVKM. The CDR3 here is CASSSDILGAGDTGELFF. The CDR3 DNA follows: TGTGCCAGCAGTTCCGATATTTTAGGGGCGGGGGACACCGGGGAGCTGTTTTTT.

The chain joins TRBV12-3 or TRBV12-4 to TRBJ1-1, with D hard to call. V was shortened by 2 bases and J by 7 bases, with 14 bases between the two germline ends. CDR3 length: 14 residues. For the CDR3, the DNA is TGTGCCAGCAGTTTACGACATAAAATTAGTGAAGCTTTCTTT. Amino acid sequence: CASSLRHKISEAFF.

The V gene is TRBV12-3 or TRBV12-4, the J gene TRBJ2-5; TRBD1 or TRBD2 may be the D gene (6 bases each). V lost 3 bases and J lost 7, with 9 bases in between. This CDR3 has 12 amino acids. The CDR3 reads CASSFGGGTQYF. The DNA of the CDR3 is TGTGCCAGCAGTTTCGGGGGCGGGACCCAGTACTTC.

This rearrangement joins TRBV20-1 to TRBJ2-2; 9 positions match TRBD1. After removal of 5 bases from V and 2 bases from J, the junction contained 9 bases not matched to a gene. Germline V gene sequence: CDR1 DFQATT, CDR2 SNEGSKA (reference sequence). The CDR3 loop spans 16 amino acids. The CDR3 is CSAFSGTGRNTGELFF. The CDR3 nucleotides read TGCAGTGCTTTCTCGGGGACAGGGAGAAACACCGGGGAGCTGTTTTTT.

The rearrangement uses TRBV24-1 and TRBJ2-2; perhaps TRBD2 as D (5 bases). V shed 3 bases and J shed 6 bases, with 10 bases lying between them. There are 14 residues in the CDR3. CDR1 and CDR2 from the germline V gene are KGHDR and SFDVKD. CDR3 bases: TGTGCCACCAGTGATGAGGGATTTGCCGGGGAGCTGTTTTTT. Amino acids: CATSDEGFAGELFF.

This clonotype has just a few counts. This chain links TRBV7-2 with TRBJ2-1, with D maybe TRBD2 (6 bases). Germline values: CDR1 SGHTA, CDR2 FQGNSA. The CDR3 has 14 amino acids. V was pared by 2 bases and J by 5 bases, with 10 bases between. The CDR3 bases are TGTGCCAGCAGCTTAAACGAGCGGGACAATGAGCAGTTCTTC. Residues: CASSLNERDNEQFF.

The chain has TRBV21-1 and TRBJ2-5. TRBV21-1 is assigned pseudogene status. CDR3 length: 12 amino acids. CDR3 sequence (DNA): TGTGCCACCAGGGTTGATGGGGAGACCCAGTACTTC. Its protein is CATRVDGETQYF.

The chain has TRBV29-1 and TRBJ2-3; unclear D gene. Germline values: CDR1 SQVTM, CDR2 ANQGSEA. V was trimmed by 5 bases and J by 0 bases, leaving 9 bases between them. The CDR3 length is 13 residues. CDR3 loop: CSVSPFSTDTQYF. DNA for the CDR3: TGCAGCGTTTCCCCCTTTAGCACAGATACGCAGTATTTT.

The CDR3 protein is CASSLAGGQNEKLFF. CDR3 nucleotides: TGTGCCAGCAGCTTAGCCGGTGGGCAAAATGAAAAACTGTTTTTT. This chain links TRBV7-2 with TRBJ1-4; D not resolved. In germline, CDR1 is SGHTA, CDR2 FQGNSA. The V end lost 0 bases, the J end lost 5 bases, and 10 bases lay between the germline ends. This CDR3 has 15 residues. The full variable domain, its missing parts supplied by reference TRBV7-2 and TRBJ1-4, is GAGVSQSPSNKVTEKGKDVELRCDPISGHTALYWYRQSLGQGLEFLIYFQGNSAPDKSGLPSDRFSAERTGGSVSTLTIQRTQQEDSAVYLCASSLAGGQNEKLFFGSGTQLSVL.

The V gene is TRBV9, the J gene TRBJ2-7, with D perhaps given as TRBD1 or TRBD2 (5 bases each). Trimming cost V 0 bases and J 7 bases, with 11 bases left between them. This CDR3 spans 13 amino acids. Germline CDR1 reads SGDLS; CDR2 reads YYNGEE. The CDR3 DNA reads TGTGCCAGCAGCGTAGATAACTGGGGGGAGCAGTACTTC. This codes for CASSVDNWGEQYF.

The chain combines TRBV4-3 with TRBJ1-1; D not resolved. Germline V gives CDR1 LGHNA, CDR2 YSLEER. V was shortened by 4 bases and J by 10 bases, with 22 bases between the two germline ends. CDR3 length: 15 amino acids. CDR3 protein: CASSPTVGPDWGAFF. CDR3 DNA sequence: TGCGCCAGCAGCCCGACGGTCGGACCGGATTGGGGAGCTTTCTTT.

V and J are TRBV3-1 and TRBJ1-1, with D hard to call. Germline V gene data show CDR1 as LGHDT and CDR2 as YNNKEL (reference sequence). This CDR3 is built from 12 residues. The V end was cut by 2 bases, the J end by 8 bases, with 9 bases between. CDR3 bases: TGTGCCAGCAGCCAACGTCCTACCGAAGCTTTCTTT. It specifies CASSQRPTEAFF.

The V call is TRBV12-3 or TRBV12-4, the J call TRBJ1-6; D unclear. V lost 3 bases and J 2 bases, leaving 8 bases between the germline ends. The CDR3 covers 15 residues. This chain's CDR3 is CASSFSGTYNSPLHF. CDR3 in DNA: TGTGCCAGCAGTTTCTCGGGTACCTATAATTCACCCCTCCACTTT.

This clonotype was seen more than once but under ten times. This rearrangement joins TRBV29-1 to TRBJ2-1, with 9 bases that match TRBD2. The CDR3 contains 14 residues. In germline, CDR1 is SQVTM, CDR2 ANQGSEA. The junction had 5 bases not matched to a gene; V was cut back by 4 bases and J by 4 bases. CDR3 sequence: CSVGSAGGYNEQFF. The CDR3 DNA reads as TGCAGCGTTGGCTCTGCGGGGGGGTACAATGAGCAGTTCTTC.

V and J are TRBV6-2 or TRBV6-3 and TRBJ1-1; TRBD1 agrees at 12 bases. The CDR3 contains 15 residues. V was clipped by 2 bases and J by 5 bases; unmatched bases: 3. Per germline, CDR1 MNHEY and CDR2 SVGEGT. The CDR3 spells CASSYPGQGATEAFF. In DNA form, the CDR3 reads TGTGCCAGCAGTTACCCGGGACAGGGGGCTACTGAAGCTTTCTTT.

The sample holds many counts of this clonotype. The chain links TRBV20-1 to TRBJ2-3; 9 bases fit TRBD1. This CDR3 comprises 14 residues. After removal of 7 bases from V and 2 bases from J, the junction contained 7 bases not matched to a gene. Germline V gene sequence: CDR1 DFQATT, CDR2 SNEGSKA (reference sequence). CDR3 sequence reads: CSGTQGANTDTQYF. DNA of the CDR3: TGCAGTGGTACACAGGGGGCAAACACAGATACGCAGTATTTT.

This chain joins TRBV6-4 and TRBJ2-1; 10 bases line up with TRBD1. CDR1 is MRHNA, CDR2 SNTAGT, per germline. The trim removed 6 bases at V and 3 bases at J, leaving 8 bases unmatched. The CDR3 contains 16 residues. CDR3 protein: CASSPGQGTHYNEQFF. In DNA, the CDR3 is TGTGCCAGCAGCCCGGGACAGGGGACACACTACAATGAGCAGTTCTTC.

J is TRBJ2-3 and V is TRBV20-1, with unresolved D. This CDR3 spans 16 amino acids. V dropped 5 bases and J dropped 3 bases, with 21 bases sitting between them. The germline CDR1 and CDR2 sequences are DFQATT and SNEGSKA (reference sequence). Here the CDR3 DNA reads TGCAGTGCTTCCCCCCTCGAGCGTTATTCAACAGATACGCAGTATTTT. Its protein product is CSASPLERYSTDTQYF.

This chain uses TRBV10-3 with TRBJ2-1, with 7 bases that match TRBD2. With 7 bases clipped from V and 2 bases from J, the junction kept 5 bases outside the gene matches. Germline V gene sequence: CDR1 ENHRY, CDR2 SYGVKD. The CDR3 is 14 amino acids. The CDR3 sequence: CAIMSGIPYNEQFF. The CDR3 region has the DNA TGTGCCATCATGAGCGGGATCCCCTACAATGAGCAGTTCTTC.